This TCR beta chain was identified in a study of blood T cell repertoires in COVID-19. Study background: Sites across the United States, Italy and Spain contributed samples from acute and convalescent COVID-19. In each case, the material was cDNA or gDNA derived from T cells, B-cell-depleted T cells, or PBMCs.

On this clone: Possible read error: a much larger clone is one base away.

Original methodology: Reference gene primers were amplified, and this amplification served to estimate nucleated cell counts. Some clones are missing from TCRdb's copy, which holds only in-frame ones; the method was immunoSEQ multiplex PCR. V and J calls and clone size come straight from that table; D and trimming were deduced from the DNA. The sample lists almost 80,000 clones, 82% occurring once. This receptor was obtained from a woman in her 70s with acute or convalescent COVID-19. Sample: peripheral blood.

The CDR3 region has the DNA TGTGCCAGCAGTCCCACAGGAACCCTTGCAACTAATGAAAAACTGTTTTTT. Translated: CASSPTGTLATNEKLFF. The V gene is TRBV27, the J gene TRBJ1-4, with D maybe TRBD1 (5 bases). The CDR3 is 17 residues long. V was cut by 5 bases and J by 0 bases, with 16 bases left in between. Germline CDR1 MNHEY, CDR2 SMNVEV (reference sequence).